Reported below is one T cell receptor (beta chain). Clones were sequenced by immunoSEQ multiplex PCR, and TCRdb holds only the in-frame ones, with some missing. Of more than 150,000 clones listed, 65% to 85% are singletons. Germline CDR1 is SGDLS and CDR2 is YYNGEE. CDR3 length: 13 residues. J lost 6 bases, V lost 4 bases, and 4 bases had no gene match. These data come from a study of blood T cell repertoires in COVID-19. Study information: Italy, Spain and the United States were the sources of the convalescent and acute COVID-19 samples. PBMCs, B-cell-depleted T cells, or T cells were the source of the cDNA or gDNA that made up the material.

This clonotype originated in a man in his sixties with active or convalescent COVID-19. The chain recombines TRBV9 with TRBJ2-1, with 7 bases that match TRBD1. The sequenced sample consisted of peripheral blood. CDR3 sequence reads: CASSRDSINEQFF. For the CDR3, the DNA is TGTGCCAGCAGCCGGGACAGTATCAATGAGCAGTTCTTC.